This TCR beta chain was observed in a study of blood T cell repertoires in COVID-19. Overall study: Researchers got acute and convalescent COVID-19 samples from the United States, Italy and Spain.

The table came from immunoSEQ multiplex PCR; TCRdb's copy has only in-frame clones and leaves some out. The data show 30,000 to 40,000 clones, approximately 91% seen once. The V end lost 8 bases, the J end lost 7 bases, and 12 bases lay between the germline ends. Germline loops: CDR1 ENHRY, CDR2 SYGVKD. The CDR3 totals 13 residues. This sequence was found in a human donor in a cohort sampled during active COVID-19. Input material: peripheral blood. The J gene is TRBJ1-6, the V gene TRBV10-3; no definite D call. The chain's CDR3 is CAIAAARNSPLHF. CDR3 nucleotide sequence: TGTGCCATCGCGGCAGCCAGAAATTCACCCCTCCACTTT.